Each of the 5 T cell receptor beta chains below was sequenced from the same sample in a study of T cell changes during pregnancy in multiple sclerosis. Assay used: immunoSEQ multiplex PCR; TCRdb lists only in-frame clones, some missing. The repertoire consists of over 55,000 clones, with about 87% occurring once and the leading ten covering about 5.4%. The sequenced sample consisted of peripheral blood from another person, used as feeder cells. Receptor source: a human donor whose cells served as feeder cells for cultures in a pregnancy study.

This chain connects TRBV6-1 to TRBJ2-5, with unresolved D. The CDR3 length is 13 residues. Germline CDR1 MNHNS, CDR2 SASEGT. V lost 4 bases, J lost 0 bases, and 6 bases lay in between. The CDR3 DNA reads as TGTGCCAGCAGTGTTGGGGACCAAGAGACCCAGTACTTC. Translated: CASSVGDQETQYF.

This chain joins TRBV4-2 and TRBJ1-1; tentative D call: TRBD1 (5 bases). The CDR3 runs 16 residues. Trimming left V 4 bases short and J 1 base short, with 16 bases between. The germline V gene encodes CDR1 LGHNA and CDR2 YNFKEQ. As DNA, the CDR3 is TGTGCCAGCAGCCCGGATCAAGACAGCCGGAACACTGAAGCTTTCTTT. The encoded protein is CASSPDQDSRNTEAFF.

In this sample, this clone turned up once. The rearrangement uses TRBV10-1 and TRBJ2-1, with unresolved D. CDR3 length: 14 amino acids. The germline V gene has CDR1 WNHNN and CDR2 SYGVQD (reference sequence). Deletions cut 4 bases from V and 12 bases from J, with 19 bases between. CDR3 region: CASSVSGPVTGQFF. DNA for the CDR3: TGCGCCAGCAGTGTTAGTGGTCCTGTGACTGGGCAGTTCTTC.

The chain couples TRBV25-1 to TRBJ1-6; D perhaps matches TRBD1 (6 bases). This CDR3 is built from 17 residues. Per germline, CDR1 MGHDK and CDR2 SYGVNS. Trimming removed 6 bases at V and 0 bases at J, with 15 bases between. The CDR3: CASRTGGGGSYNSPLHF. CDR3 coding DNA: TGTGCCAGCAGGACAGGAGGAGGAGGCTCCTATAATTCACCCCTCCACTTT.

The V call is TRBV4-3, the J call TRBJ2-1; D is possibly TRBD2 (6 bases). The CDR3 consists of 16 residues. CDR1 and CDR2 (germline): LGHNA, YSLEER. Trimming took off 3 bases at V and 4 bases at J, with 16 bases between the two ends. DNA for the CDR3: TGCGCCAGCAGCCACCAATTGGGGGGAGGATACAATGAGCAGTTCTTC. Protein: CASSHQLGGGYNEQFF.